The sample holds many counts of the clone carrying this TCR beta chain. Antigen specificity is unknown. This sample is part of a study of response to subunit inactivated influenza vaccine. Whole-study findings and limits: Each seasonal influenza vaccination, the authors suggested, recruits few new T cells.

Each CDR3 protein gets one entry after TCRdb re-called the RT-PCR reads with MiXCR. Here the sample spans 500,000 to 550,000 distinct CDR3 sequences, approximately 7.7% being singletons. CDR1 and CDR2 (germline): SGHVS, FQNEAQ. The CDR3 loop spans 15 amino acids. V lost 5 bases and J lost 3, with 17 bases in between. The rearrangement joins TRBV7-8 to TRBJ2-7; tentative D call: TRBD2 (6 bases). This TCR came from a man between 50 and 75 years old who received an inactivated influenza vaccine. The material sequenced was PBMCs from blood, taken around 2 years after vaccination. CDR3 sequence reads: CASSPRPGVVYEQYF. For the CDR3, the DNA is TGTGCCAGCAGCCCGCGCCCGGGAGTCGTCTACGAGCAGTACTTC.